Listed here are 9 T cell receptor beta chains from one sample, sequenced in a study of blood T cell repertoires in COVID-19. Profiling relied on immunoSEQ multiplex PCR, and the TCRdb table lists in-frame clones only, not all of them. Of about 340,000 clones listed, around nine tenths are singletons. Material for sequencing was peripheral blood. The receptor set was obtained from a woman under 30 who had recovered from COVID-19.

The J gene is TRBJ1-4, the V gene TRBV4-3, with a possible D match to TRBD1 (5 bases). Deletions cut 0 bases from V and 8 bases from J, with 13 bases between. The CDR3 length is 15 residues. CDR1 is LGHNA, CDR2 YSLEER, per germline. The CDR3 DNA reads TGCGCCAGCAGCCAAGATGTACCGGGGGAGGAAAAACTGTTTTTT. Translated, it gives CASSQDVPGEEKLFF.

CDR3 loop: CASSYPSGEGEDTQYF. For the CDR3, the DNA is TGTGCCAGCAGTTACCCCTCGGGGGAGGGCGAAGATACGCAGTATTTT. The chain couples TRBV6-2 or TRBV6-3 to TRBJ2-3; 7 bases are a match to TRBD2. V gave up 2 bases and J gave up 5 bases; unmatched junction bases: 10. The CDR3 is 16 amino acids. The germline gives CDR1 MNHEY, CDR2 SVGEGT.

The V gene is TRBV5-6, the J gene TRBJ2-5, with TRBD2 identical over 9 bases. Germline V gene lookup returns CDR1 SGHDT and CDR2 YYEEEE. The CDR3 is 14 residues long. The ends lost 2 bases at V and 4 bases at J; junction bases unmatched: 3. In DNA, the CDR3 is TGTGCCAGCAGCTTTCCTAGCGGGACAGAGACCCAGTACTTC. It specifies CASSFPSGTETQYF.

The chain recombines TRBV7-2 with TRBJ2-1, with D perhaps matching TRBD2 (6 bases). Between the trimmed V and J ends, which lost 5 bases and 8 bases, there was a span of 19 bases. The CDR3 has 15 residues. CDR1 is SGHTA, CDR2 FQGNSA, per germline. The CDR3 sequence is CASSPRRGRRDEQFF. The CDR3 nucleotides are TGTGCCAGCAGCCCCCGGAGGGGACGCCGCGATGAGCAGTTCTTC.

This chain uses TRBV30 with TRBJ2-1, with 7 positions matching TRBD1. The CDR3 runs 15 residues. The ends lost 5 bases at V and 0 bases at J; junction bases unmatched: 7. Per the germline V gene, CDR1 is GTSNPN and CDR2 is SVGIG (reference sequence). The CDR3, as DNA: TGTGCCTGGGGAAAGGGGGACAGCTCCTACAATGAGCAGTTCTTC. It translates to CAWGKGDSSYNEQFF. The full variable domain, its missing parts supplied by reference TRBV30 and TRBJ2-1, is SQTIHQWPATLVQPVGSPLSLECTVEGTSNPNLYWYRQAAGRGLQLLFYSVGIGQISSEVPQNLSASRPQDRQFILSSKKLLLSDSGFYLCAWGKGDSSYNEQFFGPGTRLTVL.

This chain connects TRBV19 to TRBJ2-3, with TRBD2 as a possible D gene (5 bases). Trimming shortened V by 4 bases and J by 2 bases, and 19 bases separated the two germline ends. CDR1 and CDR2 from the germline V gene are LNHDA and SQIVND (reference sequence). The CDR3 spans 17 residues. The DNA of the CDR3 is TGTGCCAGTAGTAATCAGGAGCTAGCAACATACACAGATACGCAGTATTTT. This encodes CASSNQELATYTDTQYF.

Notes on this clone: A read error may produce the germline difference seen at one junction end. V and J are TRBV7-2 and TRBJ2-1; a possible D gene is TRBD1 (6 bases). From germline, CDR1 is SGHTA and CDR2 FQGNSA. The length of the CDR3 is 11 residues. The CDR3 region is CASSPGKGELF. The CDR3 DNA sequence: TGTGCCAGCAGCCCTGGAAAGGGGGAGCTCTTC.

V is TRBV5-4 and J is TRBJ2-1, with TRBD2 matching 11 bases. The J segment lost 4 bases and the V segment lost 3 bases, leaving 12 bases of the junction unmatched. This CDR3 region has 18 residues. Germline values: CDR1 SGHNT, CDR2 YYREEE (reference sequence). For the CDR3, the DNA is TGTGCCAGCAGCTGGGGCTCATCCGGGACTAGCGGTTACAATGAGCAGTTCTTC. It specifies CASSWGSSGTSGYNEQFF.

This rearrangement joins TRBV4-3 to TRBJ2-1, with 7 bases aligning to TRBD2. Germline V gives CDR1 LGHNA, CDR2 YSLEER. The CDR3 extends over 17 amino acids. V lost 0 bases to trimming and J lost 2 bases; unmatched junction nucleotides: 7. The CDR3: CASSQEAQRDTYNEQFF. For the CDR3, the DNA is TGCGCCAGCAGCCAAGAAGCCCAGCGGGATACCTACAATGAGCAGTTCTTC.